The 31 T cell receptor beta chains below all came from one sample that was sequenced in a study of T cell clones after liver transplantation (dated by TCRdb to the late 2010s). The time point label corresponds to: pre-transplant. Library method: the immunoSEQ multiplex PCR assay. TCRdb holds this immuneACCESS table with in-frame rearrangements only. Some clones are missing; in checked studies, unresolved V genes explain under half, and the rest has no known cause. Across this sample there are roughly 57,000 clones, with 65% to 75% seen only once. The top ten clones comprise about 15% of the sample. The specimen comprised CD4+ T cells from blood, sampled before liver transplant. These receptors all stem from a human donor who received a liver transplant.

V gene TRBV30 combines with J gene TRBJ2-3; tentative D call: TRBD2 (5 bases). The CDR3 spans 15 residues. Germline values: CDR1 GTSNPN, CDR2 SVGIG (reference sequence). The V end was cut by 3 bases, the J end by 5 bases, with 18 bases between. CDR3 sequence: CAWRSVGERRDTQYF. The CDR3 coding sequence is TGTGCCTGGAGATCAGTCGGGGAGCGGAGAGATACGCAGTATTTT.

The V gene is TRBV5-1, the J gene TRBJ2-1; no definite D call. Germline V gene data show CDR1 as SGHRS and CDR2 as YFSETQ. V gave up 2 bases and J gave up 4 bases, with 10 bases separating them. The CDR3 extends over 14 amino acids. The CDR3: CASSFLEKYNEQFF. The CDR3, as DNA: TGCGCCAGCAGCTTCCTAGAAAAATACAATGAGCAGTTCTTC. The variable domain in full, completed from reference TRBV5-1 and TRBJ2-1, reads KAGVTQTPRYLIKTRGQQVTLSCSPISGHRSVSWYQQTPGQGLQFLFEYFSETQRNKGNFPGRFSGRQFSNSRSEMNVSTLELGDSALYLCASSFLEKYNEQFFGPGTRLTVL.

The rearrangement joins TRBV10-3 to TRBJ1-5; 7 bases are shared with TRBD1. The V segment lost 10 bases and the J segment 3 bases; nucleotides outside the gene matches: 6. Looked up from germline, CDR1 is ENHRY and CDR2 is SYGVKD. The CDR3 consists of 13 residues. The DNA of the CDR3 is TGTGCCACCGGGACAGCTTCCAATCAGCCCCAGCATTTT. Its protein product is CATGTASNQPQHF.

CDR3 sequence (DNA): TGTGCAACGGGACAGGGAGGCGACACCGGGGAGCTGTTTTTT. Its protein product is CATGQGGDTGELFF. J is TRBJ2-2 and V is TRBV10-3; the match to TRBD1 covers 9 bases. The CDR3 length is 14 residues. Germline V gene sequence: CDR1 ENHRY, CDR2 SYGVKD.

The CDR3 reads CASSPPRPRSGTKTQYF. The CDR3 nucleotides read TGTGCCAGCAGCCCTCCGCGCCCAAGGAGCGGGACCAAGACCCAGTACTTC. The chain combines TRBV28 with TRBJ2-5; the match to TRBD2 covers 7 bases. Unmatched junction bases numbered 19, after V lost 6 bases and J lost 6 bases. The CDR3 is made up of 17 amino acids. CDR1 MDHEN and CDR2 SYDVKM come from the germline V gene.

This clone was seen once. V is TRBV14 and J is TRBJ2-7; the D gene is possibly TRBD1 (5 bases). Germline assignment: CDR1 SGHDN and CDR2 FVKESK. The CDR3 sequence is 14 residues long. V was pared by 3 bases and J by 0 bases, with 9 bases between. CDR3 region: CASSQGPFSYEQYF. In DNA, the CDR3 is TGTGCCAGCAGCCAGGGGCCCTTCTCCTACGAGCAGTACTTC.

This clone was found a few times. The chain links TRBV30 to TRBJ1-4, with TRBD1 matching 9 bases. Trimming took 3 bases from V and 8 from J; bases not matched to a gene: 7. CDR1 and CDR2 from the germline V gene are GTSNPN and SVGIG (reference sequence). The CDR3 is 14 residues long. CDR3 loop: CAWSPGQGREKLFF. The CDR3 DNA sequence: TGTGCCTGGAGCCCGGGACAGGGTCGAGAAAAACTGTTTTTT.

This chain connects TRBV5-5 to TRBJ1-1, with no clear D. Germline assignment: CDR1 SGHKS and CDR2 YYEKEE (reference sequence). This CDR3 is built from 14 residues. Deletions cut 1 base from V and 1 base from J, with 8 bases between. The CDR3 region is CASSLIGGNTEAFF. CDR3 DNA sequence: TGTGCCAGCAGCTTGATCGGCGGGAACACTGAAGCTTTCTTT. The variable domain in full, with the rest retrieved from reference TRBV5-5 and TRBJ1-1, is DAGVTQSPTHLIKTRGQQVTLRCSPISGHKSVSWYQQVLGQGPQFIFQYYEKEERGRGNFPDRFSARQFPNYSSELNVNALLLGDSALYLCASSLIGGNTEAFFGQGTRLTVV.

The gene calls are TRBV11-2 and TRBJ2-1; D uncertain. Trimming removed 0 bases at V and 4 bases at J, with 4 bases between. CDR1 is SGHAT and CDR2 is FQNNGV in the germline V gene. The CDR3 runs 13 residues. Here the CDR3 DNA reads TGTGCCAGCAGCTTAGAGAGGTACAATGAGCAGTTCTTC. It encodes CASSLERYNEQFF.

The gene calls are TRBV5-6 and TRBJ2-5, with TRBD1 identical over 9 bases. Trimming removed 0 bases from V and 1 base from J; junction bases left unmatched: 1. The length of the CDR3 is 15 residues. Per germline, CDR1 SGHDT and CDR2 YYEEEE. The CDR3 loop reads CASSLDRGPQETQYF. CDR3 DNA: TGTGCCAGCAGCTTGGACAGGGGGCCCCAAGAGACCCAGTACTTC. Based on the CDR3 plus reference TRBV5-6 and TRBJ2-5, the full variable domain is DAGVTQSPTHLIKTRGQQVTLRCSPKSGHDTVSWYQQALGQGPQFIFQYYEEEERQRGNFPDRFSGHQFPNYSSELNVNALLLGDSALYLCASSLDRGPQETQYFGPGTRLLVL.

The chain joins TRBV15 to TRBJ2-2; TRBD2 matches 13 bases. J lost 6 bases, V lost 3 bases, and 4 bases had no gene match. Germline values: CDR1 LNHNV, CDR2 YYDKDF (reference sequence). The CDR3 consists of 16 residues. The CDR3 bases are TGTGCCACCAGCAGCCGCGGGACTAGCGGGGCCGGGGAGCTGTTTTTT. Its protein product is CATSSRGTSGAGELFF.

J is TRBJ1-1 and V is TRBV6-5; D is unresolved. Trimming took 4 bases from V and 4 from J, leaving 10 bases between them. This CDR3 has 13 residues. CDR1 is MNHEY, CDR2 SVGAGI, per germline. Here the CDR3 reads CASSFSGGTEAFF. The CDR3 nucleotides are TGTGCCAGCAGTTTTAGCGGCGGCACTGAAGCTTTCTTT.

This chain links TRBV10-1 with TRBJ2-5; 8 bases fit TRBD1. From germline, CDR1 is WNHNN and CDR2 SYGVQD (reference sequence). Trimming took 0 bases from V and 4 from J; bases not matched to a gene: 1. The CDR3 covers 14 residues. CDR3 amino acids: CASSESGTGETQYF. For the CDR3, the DNA is TGCGCCAGCAGTGAGTCGGGGACAGGAGAGACCCAGTACTTC.

The chain uses TRBV28 and TRBJ2-2; 7 positions agree with TRBD1. The CDR3 spans 14 residues. From germline, CDR1 is MDHEN and CDR2 SYDVKM. The J segment lost 4 bases and the V segment lost 2 bases, leaving 1 base of the junction unmatched. This CDR3 reads CASSLTGVTGELFF. Here the CDR3 DNA reads TGTGCCAGCAGTTTAACAGGGGTCACCGGGGAGCTGTTTTTT.

V is TRBV7-9 and J is TRBJ2-3; 11 positions agree with TRBD2. The CDR3 runs 17 residues. With 1 base clipped from V and 5 bases from J, the junction kept 8 bases outside the gene matches. CDR1 and CDR2 (germline): SEHNR, FQNEAQ (reference sequence). The CDR3 DNA reads as TGTGCCAGCAGCTTAGAGCTTAGCGGGGGGGCCGGAGATACGCAGTATTTT. Its protein is CASSLELSGGAGDTQYF.

CDR3 sequence (DNA): TGTGCCAGCAGCCGAGGACAGGTAGATAATTCACCCCTCCACTTT. This encodes CASSRGQVDNSPLHF. V usage is TRBV4-2 and J usage is TRBJ1-6; 7 positions match TRBD1. The CDR3 length is 15 residues. V trimming: 4 bases; J trimming: 5 bases; junction bases outside the gene matches: 5. The germline CDR1 and CDR2 sequences are LGHNA and YNFKEQ.

The V call is TRBV28, the J call TRBJ2-3; 9 positions match TRBD1. The CDR3 is 15 residues long. The germline gives CDR1 MDHEN, CDR2 SYDVKM. V was pared by 5 bases and J by 5 bases, with 8 bases of the junction left unmatched. The DNA for the CDR3 is TGTGCCAGCAGTCACAGGGGGCCCCCCGGAGATACGCAGTATTTT. Translation gives CASSHRGPPGDTQYF.

The gene calls are TRBV19 and TRBJ1-4; D is unresolved. Germline lookup yields CDR1 LNHDA and CDR2 SQIVND (reference sequence). This CDR3 comprises 13 residues. The germline V and J ends were trimmed by 6 bases and 3 bases, with 8 bases remaining between them. The chain's CDR3 is CASRFHSNEKLFF. CDR3 coding DNA: TGTGCCAGTAGATTCCACTCTAATGAAAAACTGTTTTTT.

This clone was recorded many times. This chain uses TRBV10-2 with TRBJ2-3; maybe TRBD2 (5 bases). V gave up 10 bases and J gave up 2 bases, with 16 bases separating them. The germline gives CDR1 WSHSY, CDR2 SAAADI. This CDR3 region has 14 residues. CDR3 sequence reads: CATGAVTNTDTQYF. The CDR3 DNA sequence: TGCGCCACCGGAGCGGTCACGAACACAGATACGCAGTATTTT.

The chain has TRBV28 and TRBJ2-1; TRBD1 matches at 10 bases. Germline assignment: CDR1 MDHEN and CDR2 SYDVKM. CDR3 length equals 17 residues. V lost 7 bases, J lost 6 bases, and 15 bases stayed unmatched. CDR3 amino acids: CASITPWTGGTPNEQFF. In DNA, the CDR3 is TGTGCCAGCATTACCCCGTGGACAGGGGGAACTCCCAATGAGCAGTTCTTC.

The chain has TRBV2 and TRBJ2-5; TRBD1 agrees at 7 bases. Germline V gene sequence: CDR1 SNHLY, CDR2 FYNNEI. The CDR3 totals 14 residues. Trimming cost V 6 bases and J 3 bases; bases outside gene matches: 7. In DNA, the CDR3 is TGTGCCAGCAGACCCGGGACAGCTGAAGAGACCCAGTACTTC. This codes for CASRPGTAEETQYF.

The chain is built from TRBV11-3 and TRBJ2-3, with 10 nucleotides matching TRBD1. This CDR3 has 13 amino acids. CDR1 is SGHNT and CDR2 is YENEEA in the germline V gene. The junction had 0 bases not matched to a gene; V was cut back by 4 bases and J by 5 bases. Here the CDR3 reads CASSWTGGDTQYF. CDR3 in DNA: TGTGCCAGCAGCTGGACAGGGGGAGATACGCAGTATTTT.

The chain is built from TRBV5-1 and TRBJ2-7; a weak D match, TRBD2 (5 bases). V shed 1 base and J shed 4 bases, with 18 bases lying between them. The CDR3 spans 16 residues. Germline CDR1 SGHRS, CDR2 YFSETQ. CDR3 in amino acids: CASSLQPSGSGYEQYF. For the CDR3, the DNA is TGCGCCAGCAGCTTGCAACCATCGGGGTCAGGATACGAGCAGTACTTC. Full variable domain (outside the CDR3, taken from reference TRBV5-1 and TRBJ2-7): KAGVTQTPRYLIKTRGQQVTLSCSPISGHRSVSWYQQTPGQGLQFLFEYFSETQRNKGNFPGRFSGRQFSNSRSEMNVSTLELGDSALYLCASSLQPSGSGYEQYFGPGTRLTVT.

In this sample, this clone turned up a few times. This chain uses TRBV30 with TRBJ1-6, with D possibly being TRBD1 (6 bases). Germline V gene lookup returns CDR1 GTSNPN and CDR2 SVGIG (reference sequence). Between the trimmed V and J ends, which lost 5 bases and 3 bases, there was a span of 8 bases. This CDR3 has 13 amino acids. The CDR3, as DNA: TGTGCCTGGCGGGACAACTATAATTCACCCCTCCACTTT. Its protein is CAWRDNYNSPLHF.

J is TRBJ1-1 and V is TRBV7-9; 10 bases map to TRBD1. CDR3 length equals 18 residues. Per the germline V gene, CDR1 is SEHNR and CDR2 is FQNEAQ (reference sequence). V trimming: 4 bases; J trimming: 1 base; junction bases outside the gene matches: 12. The DNA of the CDR3 is TGTGCCAGCAGCTCCTCGGGACAGGGGAACCCGAAGAACACTGAAGCTTTCTTT. It encodes CASSSSGQGNPKNTEAFF.

The chain uses TRBV13 and TRBJ2-7; D is ambiguous. The CDR3 extends over 13 amino acids. V was pared by 0 bases and J by 3 bases, with 6 bases between. The V gene's germline CDR1 is PRHDT and CDR2 FYEKMQ (reference sequence). CDR3 sequence: CASSLGGGYEQYF. CDR3 DNA: TGTGCCAGCAGCTTAGGAGGCGGCTACGAGCAGTACTTC.

V gene TRBV2 combines with J gene TRBJ2-5; 14 bases are shared with TRBD2. The germline V gene has CDR1 SNHLY and CDR2 FYNNEI. CDR3 length: 15 residues. J was trimmed by 9 bases and V by 6 bases; bases with no gene match: 9. CDR3 nucleotide sequence: TGTGCCAGCAGCCCCGTGGGACTAGCGGGGGAAGCCCAGTACTTC. Encoded protein: CASSPVGLAGEAQYF.

The rearrangement links TRBV7-8 to TRBJ1-5; a weak D match, TRBD1 (5 bases). V was cut by 5 bases and J by 7 bases, with 18 bases left in between. The CDR3 has 15 residues. The germline CDR1 and CDR2 sequences are SGHVS and FQNEAQ. The CDR3 loop reads CASSITTGGGQPQHF. CDR3 bases: TGTGCCAGCAGCATCACCACGGGGGGAGGGCAGCCCCAGCATTTT.

The CDR3 coding sequence is TGTGCCAGCAGCCGTTCAGGGGAACGGGCTAATGAAAAACTGTTTTTT. This gives the protein CASSRSGERANEKLFF. The rearrangement links TRBV7-9 to TRBJ1-4; a possible D gene is TRBD1 (6 bases). Trimming shortened V by 5 bases and J by 3 bases, and 16 bases separated the two germline ends. CDR1 and CDR2 from the germline V gene are SEHNR and FQNEAQ (reference sequence). The CDR3 has 16 residues.

V gene TRBV14 combines with J gene TRBJ1-1; no definite D call. Germline V gives CDR1 SGHDN, CDR2 FVKESK. This CDR3 is 16 amino acids long. V lost 2 bases and J lost 0, with 13 bases in between. CDR3 coding DNA: TGTGCCAGCAGCCAATTAGGAGGTGCTATGAACACTGAAGCTTTCTTT. Encoded protein: CASSQLGGAMNTEAFF.

The count of this clone is one. V is TRBV7-9 and J is TRBJ1-6, with D possibly matching TRBD1 (5 bases). Germline CDR1 reads SEHNR; CDR2 reads FQNEAQ (reference sequence). The length of the CDR3 is 14 residues. The V end was cut by 7 bases, the J end by 7 bases, with 14 bases between. The CDR3 DNA is TGTGCCAGCATCGGGCAGGGAAAGAATTCACCCCTCCACTTT. The encoded protein is CASIGQGKNSPLHF.